This T cell receptor beta chain was sequenced during a study of blood T cells in healthy people across ages. Study results and limitations: The fall in TCR beta diversity per million T cells was roughly linear with age. Compared with aged donors, long-lived donors showed fewer expanded clones, suggesting selection.

A second PCR of roughly 7 to 11 cycles used a sample-barcoded 5' primer and a J-beta primer mix. TCRdb redid the calling of the 5' RACE reads with MiXCR, one entry per CDR3 protein. The sample consists of fewer than 1,200,000 distinct CDR3 sequences, approximately 25% of them appearing once. This clonotype was seen more than once but under ten times. The antigen is not known. These data were likewise used in another study, on T cells of mothers and their children. From that paper: A few mothers and their six children, all healthy Caucasians, donated. Reads recorded for TCR beta CDR3 numbered over 8 million per mother and approximately 3.2 million per child.

The clonotype comes from a girl aged 2 to 9 in good health. Source material: blood.

The DNA for the CDR3 is TGTGCCAGCACCGGGGGTGGGGCAATGAACACTGAAGCTTTCTTT. Its translation is CASTGGGAMNTEAFF. The rearrangement uses TRBV7-9 and TRBJ1-1, with TRBD1 as a possible D gene (5 bases). Germline loops: CDR1 SEHNR, CDR2 FQNEAQ (reference sequence). V was clipped by 7 bases and J by 0 bases, with 15 bases between them. The CDR3 sequence is 15 residues long.